Listed below are T cell receptor beta chains from one sample, sequenced in a study of OX40 agonist ivuxolimab in advanced cancers. Libraries were prepared by immunoSEQ multiplex PCR; TCRdb keeps only in-frame clonotypes and omits some of them. The data hold tens of thousands of clones, with 92% observed a single time. The sample consisted of CD4+ or CD8+ T cells sorted from blood, taken in a trial of the OX40 agonist ivuxolimab. These receptors were taken from an adult with an advanced solid tumor such as melanoma, head and neck, liver or kidney cancer. Both conserved end residues are part of each CDR3. Each record gives: V gene, D gene, clone size, J gene, CDR3 protein, CDR3 DNA. The D gene is left open where the match is weak. Only some rows state a clone size, as once, few, many or a class for expanded clones.

V gene: TRBV4-1; D gene: .; clone size: .; J gene: TRBJ1-5; CDR3 protein: CASSQREALNQPQHF; CDR3 DNA: TGCGCCAGCAGCCAAAGGGAGGCCCTTAATCAGCCCCAGCATTTT
V gene: TRBV2; D gene: TRBD2; clone size: .; J gene: TRBJ2-3; CDR3 protein: CASSDFVWTSGGPTDTQYF; CDR3 DNA: TGTGCCAGCAGTGATTTTGTCTGGACTAGCGGGGGCCCCACAGATACGCAGTATTTT
V gene: TRBV5-5; D gene: .; clone size: .; J gene: TRBJ1-2; CDR3 protein: CASSSWPGSNYGYTF; CDR3 DNA: TGTGCCAGCAGCTCGTGGCCAGGGTCTAACTATGGCTACACCTTC
V gene: TRBV30; D gene: TRBD1; clone size: .; J gene: TRBJ1-6; CDR3 protein: CAWSQGQANSPLHF; CDR3 DNA: TGTGCCTGGAGTCAGGGACAGGCGAATTCACCCCTCCACTTT
V gene: TRBV30; D gene: .; clone size: .; J gene: TRBJ1-1; CDR3 protein: CAWSPTENTEAFF; CDR3 DNA: TGTGCCTGGAGTCCTACAGAGAACACTGAAGCTTTCTTT
V gene: TRBV6-5; D gene: .; clone size: .; J gene: TRBJ1-5; CDR3 protein: CASSPMTGGPQHF; CDR3 DNA: TGTGCCAGCAGTCCTATGACCGGCGGGCCCCAGCATTTT
V gene: TRBV27; D gene: TRBD1; clone size: .; J gene: TRBJ1-5; CDR3 protein: CASSLTGQGANQPQHF; CDR3 DNA: TGTGCCAGCAGTTTAACGGGGCAGGGGGCAAATCAGCCCCAGCATTTT
V gene: TRBV9; D gene: TRBD1; clone size: .; J gene: TRBJ1-3; CDR3 protein: CASSEEGAAGNTIYF; CDR3 DNA: TGTGCCAGCAGCGAGGAGGGGGCTGCAGGAAACACCATATATTTT
V gene: TRBV28; D gene: .; clone size: .; J gene: TRBJ2-3; CDR3 protein: CASGYTQYF; CDR3 DNA: TGTGCCAGCGGATATACGCAGTATTTT
V gene: TRBV27; D gene: .; clone size: .; J gene: TRBJ2-3; CDR3 protein: CASSFLEVVGTDTQYF; CDR3 DNA: TGTGCCAGCAGTTTCTTGGAAGTGGTTGGCACAGATACGCAGTATTTT
V gene: TRBV28; D gene: .; clone size: once; J gene: TRBJ2-2; CDR3 protein: CASSQGSTGELFF; CDR3 DNA: TGTGCCAGCAGCCAGGGTTCCACCGGGGAGCTGTTTTTT
V gene: TRBV28; D gene: .; clone size: once; J gene: TRBJ1-3; CDR3 protein: CASRQPPHSGNTIYF; CDR3 DNA: TGTGCCAGCCGGCAGCCTCCGCACTCTGGAAACACCATATATTTT
V gene: TRBV29-1; D gene: .; clone size: .; J gene: TRBJ1-3; CDR3 protein: CSVVGGFENTIYF; CDR3 DNA: TGCAGCGTTGTCGGAGGGTTCGAAAACACCATATATTTT
V gene: TRBV28; D gene: .; clone size: .; J gene: TRBJ2-7; CDR3 protein: CASSFGPYEQYF; CDR3 DNA: TGTGCCAGCAGTTTTGGTCCCTACGAGCAGTACTTC
V gene: TRBV4-2; D gene: .; clone size: .; J gene: TRBJ1-2; CDR3 protein: CASSQVFVYTF; CDR3 DNA: TGTGCCAGCAGCCAAGTATTCGTCTACACCTTC
V gene: TRBV29-1; D gene: TRBD2; clone size: .; J gene: TRBJ2-5; CDR3 protein: CSAGRSGVGETQYF; CDR3 DNA: TGCAGCGCAGGTCGGAGCGGGGTTGGGGAGACCCAGTACTTC
V gene: TRBV7-6; D gene: .; clone size: .; J gene: TRBJ2-6; CDR3 protein: CASSLVTPSGANVLTF; CDR3 DNA: TGTGCCAGCAGCTTAGTTACCCCCTCTGGGGCCAACGTCCTGACTTTC
V gene: TRBV7-9; D gene: .; clone size: .; J gene: TRBJ2-1; CDR3 protein: CASSFSRDNEQFF; CDR3 DNA: TGTGCCAGCAGCTTTTCGAGGGACAATGAGCAGTTCTTC
V gene: TRBV5-1; D gene: TRBD1; clone size: .; J gene: TRBJ2-7; CDR3 protein: CASSLGTGGGSYEQYF; CDR3 DNA: TGCGCCAGCAGCTTAGGGACAGGGGGCGGTTCGTACGAGCAGTACTTC
V gene: TRBV6-8; D gene: TRBD2; clone size: .; J gene: TRBJ2-1; CDR3 protein: CASSARFKREGLNEQFF; CDR3 DNA: TGTGCCAGCAGTGCTCGATTTAAGCGGGAGGGCCTCAATGAGCAGTTCTTC
V gene: TRBV6-1; D gene: .; clone size: .; J gene: TRBJ1-5; CDR3 protein: CASKFTTSNQPQHF; CDR3 DNA: TGTGCCAGCAAATTCACGACGAGCAATCAGCCCCAGCATTTT
V gene: TRBV6-6; D gene: .; clone size: .; J gene: TRBJ1-1; CDR3 protein: CASSYSEQGGTEAFF; CDR3 DNA: TGTGCCAGCAGTTACTCCGAACAGGGTGGGACTGAAGCTTTCTTT
V gene: TRBV2; D gene: TRBD1; clone size: .; J gene: TRBJ2-3; CDR3 protein: CASSRDSYTDTQYF; CDR3 DNA: TGTGCCAGCAGCCGGGACAGCTACACAGATACGCAGTATTTT
V gene: TRBV14; D gene: .; clone size: once; J gene: TRBJ2-5; CDR3 protein: CASSQDWGIGGETQYF; CDR3 DNA: TGTGCCAGCAGCCAAGACTGGGGCATAGGAGGGGAGACCCAGTACTTC
V gene: TRBV6-1; D gene: TRBD1; clone size: .; J gene: TRBJ2-7; CDR3 protein: CASSAEPGQEGYEQYF; CDR3 DNA: TGTGCCAGCAGTGCCGAACCGGGACAGGAGGGCTACGAGCAGTACTTC
V gene: TRBV9; D gene: .; clone size: .; J gene: TRBJ1-5; CDR3 protein: CASSVAGTPNQPQHF; CDR3 DNA: TGTGCCAGCAGCGTAGCAGGGACACCAAATCAGCCCCAGCATTTT
V gene: TRBV19; D gene: .; clone size: .; J gene: TRBJ1-1; CDR3 protein: CASSVTGTNTEAFF; CDR3 DNA: TGTGCCAGTAGTGTTACAGGGACGAACACTGAAGCTTTCTTT
V gene: TRBV7-8; D gene: TRBD1; clone size: .; J gene: TRBJ1-5; CDR3 protein: CASSLGQGVNQPQHF; CDR3 DNA: TGTGCCAGCAGCTTAGGACAGGGGGTCAATCAGCCCCAGCATTTT
V gene: TRBV5-4; D gene: .; clone size: once; J gene: TRBJ2-7; CDR3 protein: CASSLGQRAHYEQYF; CDR3 DNA: TGTGCCAGCAGCTTGGGGCAGCGCGCTCACTACGAGCAGTACTTC
V gene: TRBV11-3; D gene: .; clone size: .; J gene: TRBJ1-5; CDR3 protein: CASSPHRSVALSNQPQHF; CDR3 DNA: TGTGCCAGCAGCCCCCATCGATCGGTCGCCCTGTCTAATCAGCCCCAGCATTTT
V gene: TRBV4-1; D gene: TRBD1; clone size: .; J gene: TRBJ2-1; CDR3 protein: CASNLRYRGLDEQFF; CDR3 DNA: TGCGCCAGCAACCTCAGGTACAGGGGGCTGGATGAGCAGTTCTTC
V gene: TRBV11-3; D gene: .; clone size: once; J gene: TRBJ2-1; CDR3 protein: CASSFGVSSYNEQFF; CDR3 DNA: TGTGCCAGCAGCTTCGGGGTTAGCTCCTACAATGAGCAGTTCTTC
V gene: TRBV30; D gene: .; clone size: .; J gene: TRBJ2-7; CDR3 protein: CAVYTGLRYEQYF; CDR3 DNA: TGTGCCGTATACACAGGGTTACGCTACGAGCAGTACTTC
V gene: TRBV6-6; D gene: .; clone size: once; J gene: TRBJ1-3; CDR3 protein: CASSSETTPGNTIYF; CDR3 DNA: TGTGCCAGCAGTTCCGAGACGACCCCAGGAAACACCATATATTTT
V gene: TRBV6-1; D gene: .; clone size: .; J gene: TRBJ1-5; CDR3 protein: CASSKRTGNQPQHF; CDR3 DNA: TGTGCCAGCAGTAAAAGGACGGGTAATCAGCCCCAGCATTTT
V gene: TRBV28; D gene: TRBD2; clone size: .; J gene: TRBJ2-7; CDR3 protein: CATEAGGAFYEQYF; CDR3 DNA: TGTGCCACTGAAGCCGGGGGGGCTTTCTACGAGCAGTACTTC
V gene: TRBV27; D gene: TRBD2; clone size: .; J gene: TRBJ2-3; CDR3 protein: CASSPTGTSESYTDTQYF; CDR3 DNA: TGTGCCAGCAGTCCTACCGGGACTAGCGAGAGTTACACAGATACGCAGTATTTT
V gene: TRBV6-5; D gene: TRBD1; clone size: .; J gene: TRBJ1-5; CDR3 protein: CASSYRGYNQPQHF; CDR3 DNA: TGTGCCAGCAGCTACAGGGGGTACAATCAGCCCCAGCATTTT
V gene: TRBV25-1; D gene: .; clone size: .; J gene: TRBJ1-4; CDR3 protein: CASSEYGNEKLFF; CDR3 DNA: TGTGCCAGCAGTGAATACGGTAATGAAAAACTGTTTTTT
V gene: TRBV6-5; D gene: .; clone size: .; J gene: TRBJ1-1; CDR3 protein: CASSVRGAWNTEAFF; CDR3 DNA: TGTGCCAGCAGCGTTCGGGGGGCGTGGAACACTGAAGCTTTCTTT
V gene: TRBV12-5; D gene: .; clone size: .; J gene: TRBJ1-5; CDR3 protein: CASGLVQVSNQPQHF; CDR3 DNA: TGTGCTAGTGGTTTGGTGCAGGTTAGCAATCAGCCCCAGCATTTT
V gene: TRBV28; D gene: TRBD2; clone size: .; J gene: TRBJ2-7; CDR3 protein: CASSFQDILAGVSYEQYF; CDR3 DNA: TGTGCCAGCAGTTTCCAAGACATACTAGCGGGGGTATCCTACGAGCAGTACTTC
V gene: TRBV5-4; D gene: .; clone size: .; J gene: TRBJ2-5; CDR3 protein: CASSYPGLQETQYF; CDR3 DNA: TGTGCCAGCAGCTACCCAGGGCTCCAAGAGACCCAGTACTTC
V gene: TRBV9; D gene: .; clone size: once; J gene: TRBJ2-2; CDR3 protein: CASSAAGELFF; CDR3 DNA: TGTGCCAGCAGCGCCGCCGGGGAGCTGTTTTTT
V gene: TRBV7-9; D gene: TRBD1; clone size: .; J gene: TRBJ1-2; CDR3 protein: CASSSDRTGGGDGYTF; CDR3 DNA: TGTGCCAGCAGCTCCGACCGGACAGGGGGGGGAGATGGCTACACCTTC
V gene: TRBV15; D gene: .; clone size: .; J gene: TRBJ2-1; CDR3 protein: CATSRGRRGYNEQFF; CDR3 DNA: TGTGCCACCAGCAGAGGGAGGAGAGGGTACAATGAGCAGTTCTTC
V gene: TRBV7-8; D gene: .; clone size: .; J gene: TRBJ2-1; CDR3 protein: CASTQRGRNEQFF; CDR3 DNA: TGTGCCAGCACTCAGAGGGGCCGTAATGAGCAGTTCTTC
V gene: TRBV7-8; D gene: .; clone size: .; J gene: TRBJ1-5; CDR3 protein: CASSLWGGSNQPQHF; CDR3 DNA: TGTGCCAGCAGCCTATGGGGGGGGAGCAATCAGCCCCAGCATTTT
V gene: TRBV27; D gene: TRBD2; clone size: .; J gene: TRBJ2-1; CDR3 protein: CASSFVSSRGGNEQFF; CDR3 DNA: TGTGCCAGCAGTTTCGTCTCTTCTCGCGGGGGCAATGAGCAGTTCTTC